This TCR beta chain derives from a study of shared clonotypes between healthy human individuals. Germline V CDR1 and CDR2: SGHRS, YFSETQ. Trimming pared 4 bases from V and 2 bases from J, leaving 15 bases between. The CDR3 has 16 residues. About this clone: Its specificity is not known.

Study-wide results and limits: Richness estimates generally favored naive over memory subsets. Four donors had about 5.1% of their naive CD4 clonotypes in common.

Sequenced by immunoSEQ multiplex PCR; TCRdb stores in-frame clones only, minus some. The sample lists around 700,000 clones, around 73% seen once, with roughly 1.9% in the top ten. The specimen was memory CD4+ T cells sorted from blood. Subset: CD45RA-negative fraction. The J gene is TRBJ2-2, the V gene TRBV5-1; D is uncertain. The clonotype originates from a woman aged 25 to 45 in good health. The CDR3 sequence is CASSEEQPLNTGELFF. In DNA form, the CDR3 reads TGCGCCAGCAGCGAAGAACAGCCCCTTAACACCGGGGAGCTGTTTTTT.